Following are 10 T cell receptor beta chains from one sample sequenced in a study of OX40 agonist ivuxolimab in advanced cancers. The protocol was immunoSEQ multiplex PCR, while the TCRdb copy is restricted to in-frame clones and leaves out a portion. Found here are over 60,000 clones, 85% to 90% of them singletons; the top ten hold around 0.7%. The sample consisted of CD4+ or CD8+ T cells sorted from blood, taken in a trial of the OX40 agonist ivuxolimab. These TCRs come from an adult with an advanced solid tumor such as melanoma, head and neck, liver or kidney cancer.

A note on this clone: A junction boundary mismatches the germline segment, possibly from a read error. The rearrangement uses TRBV5-6 and TRBJ1-2; D not certain. Germline lookup yields CDR1 SGHDT and CDR2 YYEEEE. The CDR3 extends over 14 amino acids. The DNA for the CDR3 is TGTGCCAGCAGCAGCCTATCCGGGGTCTATGGCCACACCTTC. Its translation: CASSSLSGVYGHTF.

This rearrangement joins TRBV4-2 to TRBJ1-2; 10 bases align to TRBD1. The CDR3 is 17 amino acids. Germline V gene data show CDR1 as LGHNA and CDR2 as YNFKEQ. Unmatched junction bases numbered 12, after V lost 0 bases and J lost 8 bases. CDR3 amino acids: CASSQDASGQGRGGYTF. DNA of the CDR3: TGTGCCAGCAGCCAAGATGCGTCGGGACAGGGGCGCGGAGGCTACACCTTC.

This chain uses TRBV5-4 with TRBJ2-7, with no clear D. CDR1 and CDR2 (germline): SGHNT, YYREEE (reference sequence). V was trimmed by 7 bases and J by 4 bases, leaving 6 bases between them. The CDR3 sequence is 10 residues long. The CDR3 DNA reads TGTGCCAGCCGGCCGTACGAGCAGTACTTC. Residues: CASRPYEQYF.

The rearrangement uses TRBV6-5 and TRBJ2-5; 9 bases align to TRBD2. CDR1 is MNHEY and CDR2 is SVGAGI in the germline V gene. The CDR3 has 16 residues. The V segment lost 0 bases and the J segment 4 bases; nucleotides outside the gene matches: 6. The CDR3 sequence is CASSYSGGGALETQYF. CDR3 bases: TGTGCCAGCAGTTACTCCGGCGGGGGGGCGTTAGAGACCCAGTACTTC.

This clone was recorded only once. CDR3: CASSPGTVGPNGYTF. CDR3 coding DNA: TGTGCCAGCTCACCAGGGACAGTGGGGCCCAATGGCTACACCTTC. This rearrangement joins TRBV18 to TRBJ1-2, with 7 positions matching TRBD1. V was clipped by 2 bases and J by 6 bases; unmatched bases: 9. CDR1 and CDR2 (germline): KGHSH, LQKENI. The CDR3 extends over 15 amino acids. The complete variable domain, with remaining parts taken from reference TRBV18 and TRBJ1-2, reads NAGVMQNPRHLVRRRGQEARLRCSPMKGHSHVYWYRQLPEEGLKFMVYLQKENIIDESGMPKERFSAEFPKEGPSILRIQQVVRGDSAAYFCASSPGTVGPNGYTFGSGTRLTVV.

This chain links TRBV6-1 with TRBJ2-6; weak D call: TRBD1 (5 bases). This CDR3 is built from 14 residues. Germline loops: CDR1 MNHNS, CDR2 SASEGT. With 6 bases removed from V and 4 bases from J, the gap between germline ends came to 10 bases. This CDR3 is CASRQGSGANVLTF. The CDR3 DNA follows: TGTGCCAGCAGGCAGGGTTCCGGGGCCAACGTCCTGACTTTC.

This chain links TRBV5-1 with TRBJ1-3; possibly TRBD1 for D (6 bases). There are 15 residues in the CDR3. Trimming left V 7 bases short and J 0 bases short, with 14 bases between. Germline CDR1 and CDR2: SGHRS and YFSETQ. The CDR3 protein is CASGETGLSGNTIYF. The DNA for the CDR3 is TGCGCCAGCGGTGAGACAGGCCTCTCTGGAAACACCATATATTTT.

This clone was picked up one time. The chain is built from TRBV9 and TRBJ2-2; D may be TRBD2 (6 bases). Trimming removed 2 bases at V and 9 bases at J, with 8 bases between. The CDR3 extends over 12 amino acids. Germline values: CDR1 SGDLS, CDR2 YYNGEE. CDR3 residues: CASSVGSRELFF. Here the CDR3 DNA reads TGTGCCAGCAGCGTCGGGAGTCGGGAGCTGTTTTTT. The full variable domain, rest sourced from reference TRBV9 and TRBJ2-2, is DSGVTQTPKHLITATGQRVTLRCSPRSGDLSVYWYQQSLDQGLQFLIQYYNGEERAKGNILERFSAQQFPDLHSELNLSSLELGDSALYFCASSVGSRELFFGEGSRLTVL.

V is TRBV28 and J is TRBJ1-1; the D gene is possibly TRBD1 (5 bases). The CDR3 consists of 19 residues. Germline V CDR1 and CDR2: MDHEN, SYDVKM. V was cut by 1 base and J by 1 base, with 22 bases left in between. CDR3 residues: CASSLSPGFARRPNTEAFF. The CDR3 DNA reads TGTGCCAGCAGTTTATCTCCAGGGTTTGCCCGGCGGCCGAACACTGAAGCTTTCTTT. The variable domain in full, with the rest retrieved from reference TRBV28 and TRBJ1-1, is DVKVTQSSRYLVKRTGEKVFLECVQDMDHENMFWYRQDPGLGLRLIYFSYDVKMKEKGDIPEGYSVSREKKERFSLILESASTNQTSMYLCASSLSPGFARRPNTEAFFGQGTRLTVV.

This chain links TRBV10-3 with TRBJ2-1, with TRBD2 matching over 9 bases. The germline CDR1 and CDR2 sequences are ENHRY and SYGVKD. The V segment lost 2 bases and the J segment 5 bases; nucleotides outside the gene matches: 7. The CDR3 is made up of 16 amino acids. CDR3 in DNA: TGTGCCATCAGTGAGGGCGGGGGGGGAACCGACAATGAGCAGTTCTTC. It translates to CAISEGGGGTDNEQFF.